This T cell receptor (beta chain) comes out of a study of T-cell memory formation after mild COVID-19. Study-level results: Contracting clones from day 15 to 85 had balanced CD4/CD8; later expanders favoured CD4+. Of the contracting clones, CD4+ ones lay mainly in CM and EM, and CD8+ ones in EMRA.

Germline CDR1 SGHTA, CDR2 FQGNSA. The CDR3 totals 16 residues. Trimming removed 5 bases at V and 0 bases at J, with 14 bases between. This clonotype showed up just a few times. The antigen is unknown. 5'RACE with constant-segment primers built TCRalpha and TCRbeta cDNA libraries with UMIs. One entry per CDR3 protein, called by TCRdb with MiXCR from the 5' RACE reads. The repertoire holds 350,000 or so distinct CDR3 sequences, with 10% to 15% as singletons. The sequence came from a man in his late teens or twenties who had mild COVID-19 (a few samples of this study predate the infection). Cell type and time point are not known. Sequencing was performed on PBMCs or a T cell subset sorted from them (not recorded which). The chain is built from TRBV7-2 and TRBJ1-3, with no clear D. CDR3 nucleotide sequence: TGTGCCAGCAGCCGACAACTCGCCTCCTCTGGAAACACCATATATTTT. Residues: CASSRQLASSGNTIYF.